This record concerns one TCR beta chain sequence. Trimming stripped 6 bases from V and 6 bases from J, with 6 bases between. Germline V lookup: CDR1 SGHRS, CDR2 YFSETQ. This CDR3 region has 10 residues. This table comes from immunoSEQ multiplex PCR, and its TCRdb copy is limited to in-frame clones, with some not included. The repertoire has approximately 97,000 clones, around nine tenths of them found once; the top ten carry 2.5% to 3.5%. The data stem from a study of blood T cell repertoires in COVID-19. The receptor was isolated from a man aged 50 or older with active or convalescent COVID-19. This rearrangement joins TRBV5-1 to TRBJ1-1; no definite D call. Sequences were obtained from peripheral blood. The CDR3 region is CASTPAEAFF. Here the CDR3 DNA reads TGCGCCAGCACCCCCGCTGAAGCTTTCTTT.